Shown below are 25 T cell receptor beta chains from a single sample sequenced in a study of cytomegalovirus exposure and HLA in healthy donors. The assay was immunoSEQ multiplex PCR, and TCRdb's table has in-frame clones only and misses some. Of 100,000 to 120,000 clones in the sample, 90% to 96% were seen once. The sample consisted of PBMCs. Receptors were obtained from a woman between 18 and 29 years old in good health and CMV-seronegative.

The chain has TRBV7-2 and TRBJ2-7; D is perhaps TRBD1 (6 bases). Germline assignment: CDR1 SGHTA and CDR2 FQGNSA. The CDR3 runs to 13 residues. V lost 5 bases, J lost 3 bases, and 11 bases lay in between. CDR3 protein: CASSPDRLYEQYF. The DNA of the CDR3 is TGTGCCAGCAGCCCCGACAGGCTCTACGAGCAGTACTTC.

CDR3 in DNA: TGTGCCAGTAGTATGGGCCCCCCGGGGATATCCTACGAGCAGTACTTC. It codes for CASSMGPPGISYEQYF. The rearrangement joins TRBV19 to TRBJ2-7; tentatively, D is TRBD2 (5 bases). Trimming removed 3 bases from V and 1 base from J, with 16 bases in between. The length of the CDR3 is 16 residues. Germline V gene lookup returns CDR1 LNHDA and CDR2 SQIVND (reference sequence).

The chain links TRBV9 to TRBJ1-3; perhaps TRBD1 as D (6 bases). The CDR3 covers 15 residues. V shed 2 bases and J shed 0 bases, with 9 bases lying between them. The V gene's germline CDR1 is SGDLS and CDR2 YYNGEE. CDR3 sequence (DNA): TGTGCCAGCAGCGTCGGACAGTTCTCTGGAAACACCATATATTTT. Translation gives CASSVGQFSGNTIYF.

The chain joins TRBV15 to TRBJ1-5; possibly TRBD1 for D (5 bases). The CDR3 spans 15 residues. Germline CDR1 is LNHNV and CDR2 is YYDKDF (reference sequence). The ends were cut back, 4 bases at V and 9 bases at J, with 19 bases in the middle. The CDR3 sequence: CATSKALGETSPQHF. The CDR3 bases are TGTGCCACCAGCAAGGCCCTAGGGGAAACTTCGCCCCAGCATTTT.

J is TRBJ2-7 and V is TRBV2; 9 bases are shared with TRBD1. The length of the CDR3 is 14 residues. Losses at the gene ends were 10 bases for V and 4 bases for J; bases not matched to a gene: 11. CDR1 SNHLY and CDR2 FYNNEI come from the germline V gene. The CDR3 DNA follows: TGTGCCACTAATCCGGGACAGGGAAGATACGAGCAGTACTTC. Amino acid sequence: CATNPGQGRYEQYF.

The chain has TRBV7-6 and TRBJ2-5; TRBD2 matches 8 bases. The junction had 10 bases not matched to a gene; V was cut back by 8 bases and J by 2 bases. The germline gives CDR1 SGHVS, CDR2 FNYEAQ. This CDR3 is 15 amino acids long. The DNA of the CDR3 is TGTGCCAGCTCCTTCGGGGGGGGCCCTCAAGAGACCCAGTACTTC. This encodes CASSFGGGPQETQYF.

This chain links TRBV7-3 with TRBJ2-5, with TRBD2 identical over 8 bases. Germline values: CDR1 SGHTA, CDR2 FQGTGA. V lost 3 bases, J lost 5 bases, and 11 bases stayed unmatched. The CDR3 loop spans 16 amino acids. Here the CDR3 DNA reads TGTGCCAGCAGCTTGGGGGGGTCGACTAGCGTCGAGACCCAGTACTTC. The encoded protein is CASSLGGSTSVETQYF.

This chain connects TRBV9 to TRBJ2-3; 14 nucleotides agree with TRBD2. V lost 1 base to trimming and J lost 7 bases; unmatched junction nucleotides: 8. Per germline, CDR1 SGDLS and CDR2 YYNGEE. The CDR3 is 17 amino acids. The CDR3 loop is CASSVSGLAGGLNTQYF. The CDR3 DNA sequence: TGTGCCAGCAGCGTATCCGGACTAGCGGGGGGCCTCAATACGCAGTATTTT. The full variable domain, completed using reference TRBV9 and TRBJ2-3, is DSGVTQTPKHLITATGQRVTLRCSPRSGDLSVYWYQQSLDQGLQFLIQYYNGEERAKGNILERFSAQQFPDLHSELNLSSLELGDSALYFCASSVSGLAGGLNTQYFGPGTRLTVL.

The rearrangement joins TRBV18 to TRBJ2-7, with 7 bases that match TRBD2. Unmatched junction bases numbered 2, after V lost 0 bases and J lost 6 bases. Looked up from germline, CDR1 is KGHSH and CDR2 is LQKENI. The CDR3 sequence is 13 residues long. The CDR3 DNA follows: TGTGCCAGCTCACCACCGGGGACTACCGAGCAGTACTTC. Translating gives CASSPPGTTEQYF.

The J gene is TRBJ2-1, the V gene TRBV28, with 8 bases aligning to TRBD2. The CDR3 length is 15 residues. The junction had 3 bases not matched to a gene; V was cut back by 5 bases and J by 0 bases. Germline CDR1 MDHEN, CDR2 SYDVKM. The CDR3 is CASSPGGSSYNEQFF. The CDR3 DNA reads as TGTGCCAGCAGTCCGGGGGGGAGCTCCTACAATGAGCAGTTCTTC.

This clone was recorded once. The J gene is TRBJ1-2, the V gene TRBV4-2, with D tentatively TRBD1 (5 bases). This CDR3 has 15 amino acids. Germline CDR1 reads LGHNA; CDR2 reads YNFKEQ. Trimming took off 0 bases at V and 3 bases at J, with 11 bases between the two ends. The CDR3 coding sequence is TGTGCCAGCAGCCAAGACTCAGGGTCCCACTATGGCTACACCTTC. This gives the protein CASSQDSGSHYGYTF.

This chain uses TRBV28 with TRBJ1-4; no firm D call. Germline loops: CDR1 MDHEN, CDR2 SYDVKM. V shed 2 bases and J shed 0 bases, with 10 bases lying between them. The CDR3 is 16 residues long. CDR3 in DNA: TGTGCCAGCAGTTTAATCGGTAGTGCAACTAATGAAAAACTGTTTTTT. It translates to CASSLIGSATNEKLFF.

This clone was counted a few times. The rearrangement joins TRBV6-5 to TRBJ2-7; D possibly corresponds to TRBD2 (5 bases). The V and J ends lost 0 bases and 4 bases respectively, with 16 bases between them. The CDR3 is made up of 16 amino acids. CDR1 MNHEY and CDR2 SVGAGI come from the germline V gene. In DNA, the CDR3 is TGTGCCAGCAGTTACTCGATGCCGGGCGCGGGTTACGAGCAGTACTTC. Its protein is CASSYSMPGAGYEQYF.

This chain joins TRBV10-3 and TRBJ2-5; 12 bases map to TRBD2. This CDR3 comprises 16 residues. After removal of 6 bases from V and 4 bases from J, the junction contained 9 bases not matched to a gene. Per the germline V gene, CDR1 is ENHRY and CDR2 is SYGVKD. CDR3 sequence reads: CAISGASGGVRETQYF. The CDR3 DNA reads as TGTGCCATCAGCGGGGCTAGCGGGGGGGTTAGAGAGACCCAGTACTTC.

The chain links TRBV6-1 to TRBJ1-2; 7 bases fit TRBD1. The CDR3 is 11 amino acids. CDR1 is MNHNS and CDR2 is SASEGT in the germline V gene. J gave up 13 bases and V 2 bases, and 4 bases lay outside the gene matches. The CDR3 reads CASSEWSGGTF. CDR3 coding DNA: TGTGCCAGCAGTGAATGGTCAGGGGGCACCTTC.

This clone is a singleton in its sample. The genes are TRBV7-9 and TRBJ1-1; D is uncertain. The germline V and J ends were trimmed by 7 bases and 0 bases, with 9 bases remaining between them. Germline CDR1 and CDR2: SEHNR and FQNEAQ (reference sequence). CDR3 length: 13 amino acids. The CDR3 nucleotides read TGTGCCAGCACGGTGATTATGAACACTGAAGCTTTCTTT. Protein sequence: CASTVIMNTEAFF.

This clone appeared a single time. The gene calls are TRBV27 and TRBJ1-5, with no clear D. V lost 5 bases to trimming and J lost 4 bases, with 9 bases between them. This CDR3 spans 13 amino acids. Germline V gene lookup returns CDR1 MNHEY and CDR2 SMNVEV (reference sequence). This CDR3 is CASSDVLNQPQHF. The DNA for the CDR3 is TGTGCCAGCAGTGATGTTCTAAATCAGCCCCAGCATTTT.

This clone was seen only a few times. The chain links TRBV2 to TRBJ1-2, with D uncertain. CDR3 size: 13 residues. Germline CDR1 SNHLY, CDR2 FYNNEI. The V end was cut by 3 bases, the J end by 5 bases, with 10 bases between. In DNA form, the CDR3 reads TGTGCCAGCAGTGAGGTACGGTTATATGGCTACACCTTC. Translation gives CASSEVRLYGYTF.

The V and J genes are TRBV6-1 and TRBJ2-7; TRBD2 aligns across 8 bases. Losses at the gene ends were 4 bases for V and 3 bases for J; bases not matched to a gene: 8. The CDR3 is made up of 15 amino acids. Germline lookup yields CDR1 MNHNS and CDR2 SASEGT. CDR3 protein: CASSVQRGGGYEQYF. CDR3 DNA: TGTGCCAGCAGTGTCCAACGGGGGGGCGGCTACGAGCAGTACTTC.

The V gene is TRBV5-1, the J gene TRBJ1-1; the match to TRBD1 covers 9 bases. The ends lost 6 bases at V and 3 bases at J; junction bases unmatched: 6. CDR3 length: 14 amino acids. The germline gives CDR1 SGHRS, CDR2 YFSETQ. The CDR3 loop is CASTIGQGYTEAFF. CDR3 nucleotides: TGCGCCAGCACCATCGGACAGGGGTACACTGAAGCTTTCTTT.

The chain combines TRBV27 with TRBJ1-5; D might be TRBD1 (6 bases). The CDR3 runs to 14 residues. Germline CDR1 is MNHEY and CDR2 is SMNVEV (reference sequence). Trimming cost V 5 bases and J 9 bases, with 17 bases left between them. The CDR3: CASSPQNRVAPQHF. CDR3 sequence (DNA): TGTGCCAGCAGTCCCCAAAACAGGGTCGCGCCCCAGCATTTT.

V gene TRBV28 combines with J gene TRBJ1-1, with a possible D match to TRBD1 (5 bases). Per the germline V gene, CDR1 is MDHEN and CDR2 is SYDVKM. Trimming took off 6 bases at V and 0 bases at J, with 17 bases between the two ends. This CDR3 has 16 residues. CDR3 DNA sequence: TGTGCCAGCAGGCGCGGGACTGGACTGATGAACACTGAAGCTTTCTTT. Translated, it gives CASRRGTGLMNTEAFF.

This chain uses TRBV18 with TRBJ1-3; 7 nucleotides line up with TRBD1. V dropped 5 bases and J dropped 0; count of bases not matched to a gene: 1. Germline-derived CDR1 and CDR2 are KGHSH and LQKENI. The CDR3 is 14 residues long. The CDR3 reads CASSGQASGNTIYF. The CDR3 region has the DNA TGTGCCAGCTCAGGACAGGCCTCTGGAAACACCATATATTTT. Full variable domain (rest looked up from reference TRBV18 and TRBJ1-3): NAGVMQNPRHLVRRRGQEARLRCSPMKGHSHVYWYRQLPEEGLKFMVYLQKENIIDESGMPKERFSAEFPKEGPSILRIQQVVRGDSAAYFCASSGQASGNTIYFGEGSWLTVV.

The gene calls are TRBV13 and TRBJ2-7, with 7 bases lining up with TRBD1. The CDR3 totals 14 residues. The germline CDR1 and CDR2 sequences are PRHDT and FYEKMQ (reference sequence). The V segment lost 5 bases and the J segment 5 bases; nucleotides outside the gene matches: 9. CDR3 amino acids: CASSTGTATHEQYF. As DNA, the CDR3 is TGTGCCAGCAGCACAGGGACAGCCACCCACGAGCAGTACTTC.

The J gene is TRBJ1-2, the V gene TRBV25-1; unclear D gene. The CDR3 contains 14 residues. With 4 bases removed from V and 8 bases from J, the gap between germline ends came to 17 bases. Germline CDR1 and CDR2: MGHDK and SYGVNS. The CDR3 loop reads CASSVAGGQKGYTF. CDR3 bases: TGTGCCAGCAGTGTCGCGGGAGGGCAAAAGGGCTACACCTTC.